This T cell receptor beta chain was documented in a study of cytomegalovirus exposure and HLA in healthy donors. PCR involved 60 Vbeta and 13 Jbeta primers. Sequenced by immunoSEQ multiplex PCR; TCRdb stores in-frame clones only, minus some. Here the sample spans over 200,000 clones, over 75% being singletons. This CDR3 has 15 residues. V was cut by 0 bases and J by 4 bases, with 10 bases left in between. Per the germline V gene, CDR1 is LNHNV and CDR2 is YYDKDF (reference sequence). The sample consisted of PBMCs. This sequence originates from a human donor in good health. V usage is TRBV15 and J usage is TRBJ1-5; the D gene is possibly TRBD1 (5 bases). The CDR3 loop reads CATSRDVGGNQPQHF. CDR3 nucleotides: TGTGCCACCAGCAGAGACGTGGGGGGGAATCAGCCCCAGCATTTT.